Shown below are 21 T cell receptor beta chains from a single sample sequenced in a study of cytomegalovirus exposure and HLA in healthy donors. PCR amplification relied on 60 Vbeta primers (plus 13 Jbeta primers). Here immunoSEQ multiplex PCR was the method, and the copy in TCRdb shows in-frame clones only, minus some. The profile shows 150,000 to 200,000 clones, around 79% of them singletons. Sequenced: PBMCs. The receptors stem from a male donor in good health and CMV-seropositive.

The chain joins TRBV6-1 to TRBJ1-6, with D perhaps matching TRBD1 (5 bases). The CDR3 has 14 residues. Trimming pared 6 bases from V and 6 bases from J, leaving 12 bases between. The germline V gene encodes CDR1 MNHNS and CDR2 SASEGT. Written as DNA, the CDR3 is TGTGCCAGCAGGGTGACAGTTATTAATTCACCCCTCCACTTT. It yields the protein CASRVTVINSPLHF.

The chain uses TRBV19 and TRBJ1-6, with TRBD1 identical over 9 bases. CDR1 and CDR2 (germline): LNHDA, SQIVND (reference sequence). Germline trimming cut 4 bases from V and 8 bases from J; bases unmatched to any gene: 3. The CDR3 sequence is 14 residues long. This CDR3 reads CASSRTGEDSPLHF. DNA for the CDR3: TGTGCCAGTAGTAGGACAGGGGAAGATTCACCCCTCCACTTT.

V gene TRBV7-9 combines with J gene TRBJ1-1; the D gene is possibly TRBD1 (5 bases). This CDR3 is 15 amino acids long. Trimming left V 3 bases short and J 0 bases short, with 11 bases between. CDR1 and CDR2 (germline): SEHNR, FQNEAQ (reference sequence). The CDR3 nucleotides read TGTGCCAGCAGCTTGGAACCGACAGTGAACACTGAAGCTTTCTTT. This codes for CASSLEPTVNTEAFF.

The rearrangement links TRBV6-5 to TRBJ2-4, with D uncertain. Germline V gene sequence: CDR1 MNHEY, CDR2 SVGAGI. This CDR3 is 15 amino acids long. V was clipped by 6 bases and J by 1 base, with 13 bases between them. CDR3 residues: CASSTIQTAKNIQYF. DNA for the CDR3: TGTGCCAGCAGCACAATCCAAACGGCCAAAAACATTCAGTACTTC.

This clone was counted only a few times. Other DNA sequences in this sample translate to the same CDR3. This chain joins TRBV7-9 and TRBJ2-1; no clear D gene. V lost 1 base and J lost 3, with 7 bases in between. CDR1 is SEHNR, CDR2 FQNEAQ, per germline (reference sequence). The CDR3 covers 14 residues. The CDR3, as DNA: TGTGCCAGCAGCTTAGGAGGCCTCTACAATGAGCAGTTCTTC. Translated: CASSLGGLYNEQFF.

The chain uses TRBV4-1 and TRBJ1-5, with D unresolved. V lost 0 bases and J 7 bases, leaving 7 bases between the germline ends. Germline values: CDR1 MGHRA, CDR2 YSYEKL. The CDR3 extends over 13 amino acids. CDR3 sequence (DNA): TGCGCCAGCAGCCAAGATTTAGAACAGCCCCAGCATTTT. Amino acids: CASSQDLEQPQHF.

J is TRBJ2-2 and V is TRBV9; 7 bases map to TRBD2. The CDR3 covers 15 residues. Trimming at V came to 3 bases and at J to 4 bases, leaving 6 bases not matched to a gene. Germline-derived CDR1 and CDR2 are SGDLS and YYNGEE. As DNA, the CDR3 is TGTGCCAGCAGCGCTTACGGGGGGACCACCGGGGAGCTGTTTTTT. Its protein is CASSAYGGTTGELFF.

This sequence joins TRBV27 and TRBJ2-7, with TRBD2 matching over 8 bases. Germline V gene lookup returns CDR1 MNHEY and CDR2 SMNVEV (reference sequence). The length of the CDR3 is 18 residues. The junction had 15 bases not matched to a gene; V was cut back by 2 bases and J by 3 bases. CDR3 in DNA: TGTGCCAGCAGTTTAAACTTGGCGGCTAGCGGGTACCACTACGAGCAGTACTTC. The encoded protein is CASSLNLAASGYHYEQYF.

The chain has TRBV6-5 and TRBJ2-7; TRBD2 might be the D (7 bases). The germline V gene encodes CDR1 MNHEY and CDR2 SVGAGI. V lost 0 bases and J lost 4, with 16 bases in between. This CDR3 is built from 16 residues. CDR3 bases: TGTGCCAGCAGTTACTCGAAGGGGGGGGTTCCTTACGAGCAGTACTTC. Encoded protein: CASSYSKGGVPYEQYF.

This clone has a single count. The CDR3 region has the DNA TGCGCCAGCAGCTTGCAACAGGTGGCGAACACTGAAGCTTTCTTT. This translates into CASSLQQVANTEAFF. V gene TRBV5-1 combines with J gene TRBJ1-1, with D maybe TRBD1 (5 bases). Germline CDR1 SGHRS, CDR2 YFSETQ. Trimming cost V 1 base and J 1 base, with 11 bases left between them. CDR3 length equals 15 residues. Complete variable domain (other parts from reference TRBV5-1 and TRBJ1-1): KAGVTQTPRYLIKTRGQQVTLSCSPISGHRSVSWYQQTPGQGLQFLFEYFSETQRNKGNFPGRFSGRQFSNSRSEMNVSTLELGDSALYLCASSLQQVANTEAFFGQGTRLTVV.

The chain has TRBV2 and TRBJ1-2, with TRBD1 matching 8 bases. J gave up 7 bases and V 2 bases, and 0 bases lay outside the gene matches. Germline values: CDR1 SNHLY, CDR2 FYNNEI. The CDR3 extends over 12 amino acids. This chain's CDR3 is CASSEQGAGYTF. The CDR3, as DNA: TGTGCCAGCAGTGAACAGGGGGCTGGCTACACCTTC.

This clone was found once. V gene TRBV6-1 combines with J gene TRBJ2-5, with no clear D. Gene TRBJ2-7 matches the end of the DNA better, so the J call may be wrong. CDR1 MNHNS and CDR2 SASEGT come from the germline V gene. The CDR3 consists of 10 residues. The CDR3 spells CASRGYEQYF. CDR3 bases: TGTGCCAGCAGGGGCTACGAGCAGTACTTC.

This clone occurred a few times. The V and J genes are TRBV5-6 and TRBJ1-1; D might be TRBD1 (5 bases). This CDR3 spans 14 amino acids. Germline lookup yields CDR1 SGHDT and CDR2 YYEEEE. The V gene lost 3 bases and the J gene lost 5 bases, with 14 bases spanning the gap. Written as DNA, the CDR3 is TGTGCCAGCAGCTGGGGGGACGCTATGACTGAAGCTTTCTTT. This encodes CASSWGDAMTEAFF. The entire variable domain, with the rest obtained from reference TRBV5-6 and TRBJ1-1, is as follows: DAGVTQSPTHLIKTRGQQVTLRCSPKSGHDTVSWYQQALGQGPQFIFQYYEEEERQRGNFPDRFSGHQFPNYSSELNVNALLLGDSALYLCASSWGDAMTEAFFGQGTRLTVV.

A note on this clone: Compared with germline, one end of the junction differs, possibly owing to a read error. The chain carries TRBV7-7 and TRBJ2-3; 8 positions agree with TRBD2. The CDR3 consists of 16 residues. Germline CDR1 and CDR2: SSHAT and FNYEAQ (reference sequence). In DNA form, the CDR3 reads TGTGCTAGCAGCTTGACAGCGGGGGCCTTCACAGATACGCAGTATTTT. The encoded protein is CASSLTAGAFTDTQYF.

This clone was recorded only once. This chain connects TRBV9 to TRBJ2-1; D perhaps matches TRBD2 (7 bases). Between the trimmed V and J ends, which lost 2 bases and 9 bases, there was a span of 15 bases. This CDR3 comprises 14 residues. CDR1 SGDLS and CDR2 YYNGEE come from the germline V gene. The CDR3 region has the DNA TGTGCCAGCAGCGTTGGGGGGGGGCCGGGTGAGCAGTTCTTC. This translates into CASSVGGGPGEQFF.

J is TRBJ1-4 and V is TRBV4-2; 11 bases agree with TRBD1. The V gene end was trimmed by 4 bases and the J gene end by 4 bases; junction bases not matched to a gene: 5. CDR3 length: 16 residues. Germline lookup yields CDR1 LGHNA and CDR2 YNFKEQ. CDR3: CASSPDRGRGNEKLFF. CDR3 coding DNA: TGTGCCAGCAGCCCGGACAGGGGGCGAGGTAATGAAAAACTGTTTTTT.

This sequence joins TRBV10-2 and TRBJ1-2, with TRBD1 matching over 7 bases. Germline trimming cut 6 bases from V and 4 bases from J; bases unmatched to any gene: 14. The CDR3 sequence is 16 residues long. Germline values: CDR1 WSHSY, CDR2 SAAADI. The CDR3 spells CASSDRQGKRSYGYTF. CDR3 DNA sequence: TGCGCCAGCAGCGACAGACAGGGCAAAAGGAGCTATGGCTACACCTTC.

The chain links TRBV9 to TRBJ2-7; no firm D call. The CDR3 is 14 amino acids. Between the trimmed V and J ends, which lost 1 base and 3 bases, there was a span of 11 bases. Per germline, CDR1 SGDLS and CDR2 YYNGEE. CDR3 protein: CASSVIDNSYEQYF. The CDR3 bases are TGTGCCAGCAGCGTAATTGATAATAGCTACGAGCAGTACTTC.

This clone was counted a few times. V and J are TRBV4-1 and TRBJ1-4; D unresolved. Germline V gene sequence: CDR1 MGHRA, CDR2 YSYEKL. CDR3 length: 14 amino acids. With 4 bases removed from V and 8 bases from J, the gap between germline ends came to 14 bases. DNA of the CDR3: TGCGCCAGCAGCCGTCCTGAGGATTGGGAAAAACTGTTTTTT. It codes for CASSRPEDWEKLFF.

V usage is TRBV4-1 and J usage is TRBJ1-3, with unresolved D. The V gene lost 1 base and the J gene lost 4 bases, with 20 bases spanning the gap. CDR1 MGHRA and CDR2 YSYEKL come from the germline V gene. The CDR3 has 18 amino acids. The CDR3 DNA is TGCGCCAGCAGCCAAGGCCCTATATGGAGGGCTCCCGGAAACACCATATATTTT. Residues: CASSQGPIWRAPGNTIYF.

The gene calls are TRBV7-2 and TRBJ2-7; TRBD2 matches at 7 bases. This CDR3 is built from 14 residues. V was clipped by 7 bases and J by 5 bases; unmatched bases: 11. Germline loops: CDR1 SGHTA, CDR2 FQGNSA. The CDR3, as DNA: TGTGCCAGCACCAGGGCGCGGGGGTCCAACGAGCAGTACTTC. Translated, it gives CASTRARGSNEQYF.